The 4 T cell receptor beta chains reported below all come from one sample, sequenced in a study of T cell repertoires in cytomegalovirus infection. No antigens are known for them. TCRdb used MiXCR to reprocess the reads, holding one entry per CDR3 protein. The profile shows 200,000 to 250,000 distinct CDR3 sequences, 38% of them singletons. The sample in question was CD8+ T cells from cultured PBMCs, obtained from culture after CMV antigen stimulation. These receptors came from a human donor in good health (CMV status not recorded). Some clones in this sample may be carry-over from other donors' samples.

This clonotype is medium-sized (0.01 to 0.1%) in the sample. The chain combines TRBV7-6 with TRBJ2-5; D is uncertain. This CDR3 spans 14 amino acids. Germline V gives CDR1 SGHVS, CDR2 FNYEAQ. The ends were cut back, 4 bases at V and 5 bases at J, with 14 bases in the middle. The CDR3 sequence: CASSSRNPRETQYF. The DNA of the CDR3 is TGTGCCAGCAGCTCCCGGAATCCCCGGGAGACCCAGTACTTC.

The V gene is TRBV5-1, the J gene TRBJ2-1, with D perhaps matching TRBD2 (5 bases). The germline V gene encodes CDR1 SGHRS and CDR2 YFSETQ. Between the trimmed V and J ends, which lost 4 bases and 3 bases, there was a span of 26 bases. The CDR3 is 19 residues long. In DNA, the CDR3 is TGCGCCAGCAGCCTTGGGAGCCGACTCTACTCCGACCTCTACAATGAGCAGTTCTTC. Encoded protein: CASSLGSRLYSDLYNEQFF.

The chain couples TRBV10-2 to TRBJ2-3; the match to TRBD2 covers 11 bases. The CDR3 is 16 residues long. Per germline, CDR1 WSHSY and CDR2 SAAADI. Losses at the gene ends were 2 bases for V and 4 bases for J; bases not matched to a gene: 5. In DNA form, the CDR3 reads TGCGCCAGCAGTGAGGCACTAGCGGGAGATGCAGATACGCAGTATTTT. This gives the protein CASSEALAGDADTQYF.

The chain recombines TRBV7-9 with TRBJ1-2, with D uncertain. The ends were cut back, 2 bases at V and 4 bases at J, with 14 bases in the middle. The CDR3 is made up of 15 amino acids. Germline V gene sequence: CDR1 SEHNR, CDR2 FQNEAQ (reference sequence). The CDR3 reads CASSLPTRVSYGYTF. Here the CDR3 DNA reads TGTGCCAGCAGCTTACCGACAAGGGTCAGCTATGGCTACACCTTC. Supplemented by reference TRBV7-9 and TRBJ1-2, the full variable domain reads DTGVSQNPRHKITKRGQNVTFRCDPISEHNRLYWYRQTLGQGPEFLTYFQNEAQLEKSRLLSDRFSAERPKGSFSTLEIQRTEQGDSAMYLCASSLPTRVSYGYTFGSGTRLTVV.